This T cell receptor beta chain is drawn from a study of a mutant IDH1 vaccine in newly diagnosed glioma. Overall study: Investigators started vaccination 4-6 weeks after radiotherapy alone, or with temozolomide cycles.

The data were produced by immunoSEQ multiplex PCR, yet TCRdb's version contains in-frame clones alone and is incomplete. The table lists 50,000 to 70,000 clones, approximately 84% of them singletons. Regarding the study as a whole: There seemed to be no relation between pseudoprogression and changes in top peripheral T cell clonotypes.

Time point defined: week 23, last vaccination. All doses held 300 ug of mutant IDH1 20-mer peptide, with topical imiquimod. In the case of this clone: No antigen is known for it.

Germline V gene sequence: CDR1 MNHEY, CDR2 SMNVEV (reference sequence). V was shortened by 2 bases and J by 7 bases, with 3 bases between the two germline ends. This CDR3 comprises 11 residues. This sequence originates from a man younger than 35 with glioma. The sequencing used PBMCs, collected from a glioma patient whose treatment included an IDH1 peptide vaccine. This rearrangement joins TRBV27 to TRBJ2-1, with D unclear. The CDR3 reads CASSLGNEQFF. The CDR3 coding sequence is TGTGCCAGCAGTTTAGGTAATGAGCAGTTCTTC.